The clone carrying this TCR beta chain was observed a handful of times. Its antigen is still unknown. Markers CD45RO/CCR7/CD25/CD127/CD95/CD27 served to sort CD4+ naive, central memory, regulatory and stem cell-like memory cells. The source of the sample is a study of beta chain features in type 1 diabetes. Turning to the study itself: In age, gender and cell yields, patients were similar to healthy donors.

Study results and limitations: Type 1 diabetes patients showed fewer insertions and more deletions at VDJ junctions. Type 1 diabetes patients had moderately but significantly shorter TCRB CDR3s in all four CD4+ subsets. Relative to healthy donors, patients appeared to have naive, central memory and Treg TCRB repertoires that were more similar.

Every bit of the isolated RNA underwent reverse transcription, so sequencing read expressed TCRB transcripts. Sequencing used immunoSEQ multiplex PCR; TCRdb keeps in-frame clones, though not all of them. The sample contains 95,000 to 150,000 clones, approximately 16% of which appear only once. The TCR comes from a man aged 30-40 years with type 1 diabetes. Sample: central memory CD4+ T cells from blood.

The CDR3 spells CASSRGAGTEAFF. CDR3 sequence (DNA): TGCGCCAGCAGCCGGGGAGCGGGAACTGAAGCTTTCTTT. This chain connects TRBV5-1 to TRBJ1-1; D is unclear. CDR3 length: 13 amino acids. In germline, CDR1 is SGHRS, CDR2 YFSETQ. V lost 4 bases and J 5 bases, leaving 12 bases between the germline ends.